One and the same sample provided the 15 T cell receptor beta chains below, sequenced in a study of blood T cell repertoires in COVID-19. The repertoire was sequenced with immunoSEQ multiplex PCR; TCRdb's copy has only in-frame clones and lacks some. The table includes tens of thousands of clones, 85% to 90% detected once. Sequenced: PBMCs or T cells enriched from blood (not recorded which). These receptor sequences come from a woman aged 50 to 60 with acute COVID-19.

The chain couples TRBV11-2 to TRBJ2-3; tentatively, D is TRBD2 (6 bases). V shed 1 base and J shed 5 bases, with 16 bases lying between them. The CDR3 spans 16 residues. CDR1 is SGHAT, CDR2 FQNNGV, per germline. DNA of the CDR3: TGTGCCAGCAGCTTAGGTAGTAGCGGTACCGGAGATACGCAGTATTTT. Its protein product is CASSLGSSGTGDTQYF.

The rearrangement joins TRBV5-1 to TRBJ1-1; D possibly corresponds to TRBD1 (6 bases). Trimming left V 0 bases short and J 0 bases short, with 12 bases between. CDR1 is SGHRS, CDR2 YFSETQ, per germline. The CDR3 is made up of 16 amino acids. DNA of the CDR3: TGCGCCAGCAGCTTGGGGGGGCCAAACTTGAACACTGAAGCTTTCTTT. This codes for CASSLGGPNLNTEAFF. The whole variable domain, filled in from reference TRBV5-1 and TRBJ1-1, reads KAGVTQTPRYLIKTRGQQVTLSCSPISGHRSVSWYQQTPGQGLQFLFEYFSETQRNKGNFPGRFSGRQFSNSRSEMNVSTLELGDSALYLCASSLGGPNLNTEAFFGQGTRLTVV.

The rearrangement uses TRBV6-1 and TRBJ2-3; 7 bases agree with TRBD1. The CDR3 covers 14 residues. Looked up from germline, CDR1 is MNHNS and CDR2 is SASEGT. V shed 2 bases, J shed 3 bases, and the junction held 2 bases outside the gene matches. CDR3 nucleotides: TGTGCCAGCAGTGAAAGGGACAGAACAGATACGCAGTATTTT. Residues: CASSERDRTDTQYF.

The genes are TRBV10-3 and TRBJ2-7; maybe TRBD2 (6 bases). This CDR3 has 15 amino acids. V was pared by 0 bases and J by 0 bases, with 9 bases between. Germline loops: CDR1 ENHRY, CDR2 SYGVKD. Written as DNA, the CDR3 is TGTGCCATCAGTGAGTCTGGGGGGTACTCCTACGAGCAGTACTTC. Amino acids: CAISESGGYSYEQYF.

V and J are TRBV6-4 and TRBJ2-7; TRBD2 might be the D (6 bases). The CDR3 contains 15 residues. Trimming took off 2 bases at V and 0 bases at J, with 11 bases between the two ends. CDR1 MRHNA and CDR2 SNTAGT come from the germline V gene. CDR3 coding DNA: TGTGCCAGCAGTGACCTGAGGGACTTCTCCTACGAGCAGTACTTC. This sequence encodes CASSDLRDFSYEQYF.

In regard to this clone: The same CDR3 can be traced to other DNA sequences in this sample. The CDR3 bases are TGTGCCAGCAGTGAACAGGGAGGGAACACTGAAGCTTTCTTT. Its translation is CASSEQGGNTEAFF. This sequence joins TRBV6-1 and TRBJ1-1; tentative D call: TRBD1 (5 bases). Per germline, CDR1 MNHNS and CDR2 SASEGT. V gave up 2 bases and J gave up 1 base, with 8 bases separating them. The CDR3 length is 14 residues.

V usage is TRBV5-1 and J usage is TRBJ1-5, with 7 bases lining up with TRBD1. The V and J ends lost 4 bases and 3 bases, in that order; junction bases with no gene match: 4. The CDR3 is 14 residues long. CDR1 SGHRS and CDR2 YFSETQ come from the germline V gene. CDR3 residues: CASSQGDTNQPQHF. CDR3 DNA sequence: TGCGCCAGCAGCCAGGGGGATACCAATCAGCCCCAGCATTTT.

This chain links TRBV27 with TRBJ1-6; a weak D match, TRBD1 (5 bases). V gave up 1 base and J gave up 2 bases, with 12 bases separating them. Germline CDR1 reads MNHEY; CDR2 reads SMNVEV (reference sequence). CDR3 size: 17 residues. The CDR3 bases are TGTGCCAGCAGTTTATGGTACGGGGGACCCTATAATTCACCCCTCCACTTT. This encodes CASSLWYGGPYNSPLHF.

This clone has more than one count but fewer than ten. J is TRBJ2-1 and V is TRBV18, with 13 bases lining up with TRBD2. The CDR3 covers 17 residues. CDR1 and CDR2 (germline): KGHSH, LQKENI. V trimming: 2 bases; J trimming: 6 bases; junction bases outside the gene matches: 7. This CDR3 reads CASSPFRGLAGSNEQFF. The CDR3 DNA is TGTGCCAGCTCACCATTTCGGGGACTAGCGGGATCCAATGAGCAGTTCTTC.

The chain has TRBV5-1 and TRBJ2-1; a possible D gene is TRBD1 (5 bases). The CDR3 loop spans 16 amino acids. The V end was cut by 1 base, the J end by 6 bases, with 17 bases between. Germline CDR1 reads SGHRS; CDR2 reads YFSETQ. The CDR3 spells CASSLQGASDFNEQFF. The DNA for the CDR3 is TGCGCCAGCAGCTTGCAAGGGGCCAGCGATTTCAATGAGCAGTTCTTC.

CDR3 in amino acids: CSVEDQGKSGPKLGNTIYF. The CDR3, as DNA: TGCAGCGTTGAAGATCAAGGTAAATCAGGGCCAAAGCTTGGAAACACCATATATTTT. The V call is TRBV29-1, the J call TRBJ1-3; possibly TRBD1 for D (5 bases). Germline V CDR1 and CDR2: SQVTM, ANQGSEA. V was shortened by 0 bases and J by 3 bases, with 24 bases between the two germline ends. This CDR3 is built from 19 residues.

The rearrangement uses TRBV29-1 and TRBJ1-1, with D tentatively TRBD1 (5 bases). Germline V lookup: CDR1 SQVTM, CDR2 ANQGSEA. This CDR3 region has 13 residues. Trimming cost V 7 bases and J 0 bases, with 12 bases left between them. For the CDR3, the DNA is TGCAGCGCCAGAGGACAAATGAACACTGAAGCTTTCTTT. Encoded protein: CSARGQMNTEAFF.

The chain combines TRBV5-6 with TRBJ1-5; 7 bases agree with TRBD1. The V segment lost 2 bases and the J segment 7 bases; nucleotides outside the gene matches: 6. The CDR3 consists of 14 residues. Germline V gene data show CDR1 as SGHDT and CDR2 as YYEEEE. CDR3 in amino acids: CASSLQGFEQPQHF. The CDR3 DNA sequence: TGTGCCAGCAGCTTACAGGGGTTCGAACAGCCCCAGCATTTT.

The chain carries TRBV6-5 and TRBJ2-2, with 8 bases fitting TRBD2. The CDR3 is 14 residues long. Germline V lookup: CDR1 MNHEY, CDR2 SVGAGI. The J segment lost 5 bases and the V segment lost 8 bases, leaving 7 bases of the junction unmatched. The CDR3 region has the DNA TGTGCCAGCTGTACAGGGACTAGAACCGGGGAGCTGTTTTTT. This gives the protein CASCTGTRTGELFF.

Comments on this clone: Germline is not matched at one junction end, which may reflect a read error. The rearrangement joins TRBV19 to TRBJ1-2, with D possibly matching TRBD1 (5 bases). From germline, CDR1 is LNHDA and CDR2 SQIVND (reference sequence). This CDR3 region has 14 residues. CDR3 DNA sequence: TGTGCCACTAGTAGTCAGGGATCCACCTATGGCTACACCTTC. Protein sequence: CATSSQGSTYGYTF.